One sample yielded the 5 T cell receptor beta chains listed below, sequenced in a study of beta chain features in type 1 diabetes. General observations from the study: Shorter TCRB CDR3s, moderately but significantly so, marked every one of the four CD4+ subsets in Type 1 diabetes patients.

As every portion of the isolated RNA was reverse transcribed, the sequencing read expressed TCRB transcripts. Method: immunoSEQ multiplex PCR; TCRdb's copy keeps in-frame clones and lacks some. Of approximately 170,000 clones in the sample, around 7.8% were seen once. No antigen has been assigned to these receptors. The sequencing sample was made of central memory CD4+ T cells from blood. These TCRs come from a middle-aged woman with type 1 diabetes.

The chain uses TRBV5-1 and TRBJ1-1, with TRBD1 identical over 7 bases. The germline V gene has CDR1 SGHRS and CDR2 YFSETQ. V gave up 1 base and J gave up 5 bases; unmatched junction bases: 5. The CDR3 is 14 residues long. CDR3 coding DNA: TGCGCCAGCAGCTTGTTCCAGGGGGAGACTGAAGCTTTCTTT. It translates to CASSLFQGETEAFF.

This clone was found a few times. The sample has other DNA sequences that encode this CDR3 too. The rearrangement uses TRBV19 and TRBJ2-3, with 7 bases aligning to TRBD2. The CDR3 is made up of 13 amino acids. Trimming cost V 6 bases and J 4 bases; bases outside gene matches: 4. Germline V gene sequence: CDR1 LNHDA, CDR2 SQIVND (reference sequence). CDR3 amino acids: CASRGLAADTQYF. As DNA, the CDR3 is TGTGCCAGTAGAGGCCTAGCGGCAGATACGCAGTATTTT.

Only a few counts were recorded for this clone. This sequence joins TRBV5-1 and TRBJ2-1; 10 nucleotides line up with TRBD2. J lost 3 bases, V lost 4 bases, and 10 bases had no gene match. The CDR3 extends over 17 amino acids. In germline, CDR1 is SGHRS, CDR2 YFSETQ. CDR3 DNA: TGCGCCAGCAGCGCCCTTCTCACTAGCGGGGTCTACAATGAGCAGTTCTTC. It yields the protein CASSALLTSGVYNEQFF.

This clone was seen a handful of times. This chain uses TRBV5-1 with TRBJ2-5; 10 bases fit TRBD1. CDR3 length: 16 amino acids. Germline V gives CDR1 SGHRS, CDR2 YFSETQ. V lost 4 bases and J lost 3; bases outside the gene matches: 9. The CDR3 loop reads CASSSNAGTGEETQYF. The CDR3 DNA follows: TGCGCCAGCAGCAGTAACGCTGGGACAGGGGAAGAGACCCAGTACTTC.

This chain joins TRBV28 and TRBJ1-1, with 8 bases matching TRBD1. With 5 bases clipped from V and 4 bases from J, the junction kept 9 bases outside the gene matches. CDR3 length: 15 residues. Germline loops: CDR1 MDHEN, CDR2 SYDVKM. The CDR3 sequence: CASSLNPTGGTEAFF. In DNA form, the CDR3 reads TGTGCCAGCAGTCTGAACCCCACAGGGGGCACTGAAGCTTTCTTT.